The clone carrying this TCR beta chain was picked up a small number of times. Its specificity is not known. Researchers made TCR beta libraries by using iRepertoire HTBI primers and running Arm-PCR on CDR3 regions. Via MiXCR, TCRdb re-called the multiplex PCR reads, giving one row per CDR3 protein. Of roughly 500,000 distinct CDR3 sequences listed, around 20% are singletons. The sample comes from a study of regulatory T cells in long-lasting Graves disease. Study-wide results and limits: Comparison showed that persistent patients shared more public clonotypes (2,741) than new patients (about 880). The small sample size may have reduced accuracy.

Specified time point: persistent/refractory GD, antithyroid drugs over 5 years with positive TRAb. PBMC RNA was the source of the TCR library. This clonotype was sampled from a female donor with Graves disease. The sample in question was peripheral blood mononuclear cells (PBMCs), obtained when the disease was refractory, from a patient treated with antithyroid drugs.

The CDR3 coding sequence is TGTGCCAGCAGCCAAGTTGGGAGGGTCTACGAGCAGTACTTC. This codes for CASSQVGRVYEQYF. The chain is built from TRBV3-1 and TRBJ2-7; the match to TRBD2 covers 7 bases. The V gene's germline CDR1 is LGHDT and CDR2 YNNKEL (reference sequence). The CDR3 sequence is 14 residues long. V dropped 1 base and J dropped 3; count of bases not matched to a gene: 3.